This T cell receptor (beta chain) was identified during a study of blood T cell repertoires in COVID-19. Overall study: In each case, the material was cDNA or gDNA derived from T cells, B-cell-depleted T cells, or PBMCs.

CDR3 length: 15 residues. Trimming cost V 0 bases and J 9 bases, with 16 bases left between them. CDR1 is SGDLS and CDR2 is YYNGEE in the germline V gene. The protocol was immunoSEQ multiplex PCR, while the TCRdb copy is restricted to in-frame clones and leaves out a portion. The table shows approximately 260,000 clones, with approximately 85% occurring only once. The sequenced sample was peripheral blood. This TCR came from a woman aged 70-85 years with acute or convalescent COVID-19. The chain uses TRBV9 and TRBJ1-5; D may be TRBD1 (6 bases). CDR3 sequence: CASSVGRGGQGPQHF. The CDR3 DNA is TGTGCCAGCAGCGTAGGACGCGGGGGGCAAGGGCCCCAGCATTTT.